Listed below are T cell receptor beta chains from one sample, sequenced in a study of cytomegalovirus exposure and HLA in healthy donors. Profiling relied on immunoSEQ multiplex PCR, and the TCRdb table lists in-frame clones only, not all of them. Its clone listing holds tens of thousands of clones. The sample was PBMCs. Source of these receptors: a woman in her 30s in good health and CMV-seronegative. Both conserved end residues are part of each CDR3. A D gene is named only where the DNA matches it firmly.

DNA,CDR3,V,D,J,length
TGTGCCAGTAGTAGGGACAGGGTTAGGGGGGAGCTGTTTTTT,CASSRDRVRGELFF,TRBV19,TRBD1,TRBJ2-2,14
TGTGCCAGCAGCGGTGGGACAGGGGACTACGAGCAGTACTTC,CASSGGTGDYEQYF,TRBV5-6,TRBD1,TRBJ2-7,14
TGTGCCACCCTAGCGGGGAACACAGATACGCAGTATTTT,CATLAGNTDTQYF,TRBV10-3,TRBD2,TRBJ2-3,13
TGCGCCAGCAGCATCGAGGGGGCTGGAAACACCATATATTTT,CASSIEGAGNTIYF,TRBV5-1,-,TRBJ1-3,14
TGCGCCAGCAGCTTGTGGGCAGGGATTAACTACGAGCAGTACTTC,CASSLWAGINYEQYF,TRBV5-1,-,TRBJ2-7,15
TGTGCCTCGACTAGCGGGATCCAAGAGACCCAGTACTTC,CASTSGIQETQYF,TRBV30,TRBD2,TRBJ2-5,13
TGTGCCAGCAGCTTAGGTCTAGGTCCCGTGGTCGAGCAGTACTTC,CASSLGLGPVVEQYF,TRBV11-2,-,TRBJ2-7,15
TGTGCCAGCAGCGCAAATAGCGGGGGTGTCGGGGAGCTGTTTTTT,CASSANSGGVGELFF,TRBV7-6,TRBD2,TRBJ2-2,15
TGTGCCGGGAGCGTTACAGGGGGCGCATCCGATACGCAGTATTTT,CAGSVTGGASDTQYF,TRBV30,TRBD1,TRBJ2-3,15
TGCAGCGTTGGGGACAGCATGAACACTGAAGCTTTCTTT,CSVGDSMNTEAFF,TRBV29-1,TRBD1,TRBJ1-1,13
TGCGCCAGCAGCGAAGGACAGGGAAACTTTGGCTACACCTTC,CASSEGQGNFGYTF,TRBV5-1,TRBD1,TRBJ1-2,14
TGCAGCGCCTACAGCTACCAAGAGACCCAGTACTTC,CSAYSYQETQYF,TRBV29-1,-,TRBJ2-5,12
TGTGCCTGGAGAGGGGTAGCGGGTTCGGCCTACGAGCAGTACTTC,CAWRGVAGSAYEQYF,TRBV30,TRBD2,TRBJ2-7,15
TGTGCCAGTAGTGTAGCGGGGGGGCCAGGCTACAATGAGCAGTTCTTC,CASSVAGGPGYNEQFF,TRBV19,TRBD2,TRBJ2-1,16
TGTGCCAGCAGTGAAGCGACCGGGTTCCAGCCCCAGCATTTT,CASSEATGFQPQHF,TRBV6-1,-,TRBJ1-5,14
TGTGCCAGTAGTATAGTGGCCAGTGAGGGTCAGCCCCAGCATTTT,CASSIVASEGQPQHF,TRBV19,-,TRBJ1-5,15
TGTGCCAGCAGCGTATACTCCCTAGCGACAGATACGCAGTATTTT,CASSVYSLATDTQYF,TRBV9,-,TRBJ2-3,15
TGTGCCAGCAGTCTGACAACGGCTAATGAAAAACTGTTTTTT,CASSLTTANEKLFF,TRBV28,-,TRBJ1-4,14
TGCGCCAGCAGCACGGACAGGGCTGATTCACCCCTCCACTTT,CASSTDRADSPLHF,TRBV5-1,TRBD1,TRBJ1-6,14
TGCGCCAGCAGCTTGGGTGGCACCGGGACAGCGGTACTAGCCAAAAACATTCAGTACTTC,CASSLGGTGTAVLAKNIQYF,TRBV5-1,TRBD1,TRBJ2-4,20
TGTGCCAGCAGACTGGACAGGCTGGCAGATACGCAGTATTTT,CASRLDRLADTQYF,TRBV7-9,TRBD1,TRBJ2-3,14
TGCGCCAGCAGCTTGACTACTAGCCCGGGGGCTGAAGCTTTCTTT,CASSLTTSPGAEAFF,TRBV5-1,-,TRBJ1-1,15
TGTGCCAGCAGCCCCGATAGCGGGGGGTCCGACAATGAGCAGTTCTTC,CASSPDSGGSDNEQFF,TRBV5-6,TRBD2,TRBJ2-1,16
TGCGCCAGCAGCTCGGTCTTAGCGTACAATGAGCAGTTCTTC,CASSSVLAYNEQFF,TRBV5-1,-,TRBJ2-1,14
TGTGCCACTACGGTGGGAGAAGCTGGCTACACCTTC,CATTVGEAGYTF,TRBV19,-,TRBJ1-2,12
TGTGCCAGCAGCCGACGGGGGGCGCGTGAGCAGTTCTTC,CASSRRGAREQFF,TRBV5-8,-,TRBJ2-1,13
TGTGCCAGCAGTGTGGTGCAGGGGCGCGGGGAGCTGTTTTTT,CASSVVQGRGELFF,TRBV2,-,TRBJ2-2,14
TGCGCCAGCAGCTTACCCACAGGGGCCGGGGTCATGAACACTGAAGCTTTCTTT,CASSLPTGAGVMNTEAFF,TRBV5-1,TRBD1,TRBJ1-1,18
TGCAGTGCACGGGTCCACGAAGCTTTCTTT,CSARVHEAFF,TRBV20-1,-,TRBJ1-1,10
TGTGCCAGCAGCTTAGTCTACAGCGGGAGTGCCGGGGAGCTGTTTTTT,CASSLVYSGSAGELFF,TRBV7-6,TRBD2,TRBJ2-2,16
TGTGCCAGCAGCCAAGAGGGGGGTCTACAGCCCCAGCATTTT,CASSQEGGLQPQHF,TRBV4-2,-,TRBJ1-5,14
TGTGCCAGCAGTGGGCTAGCCTGGGAGACCCAGTACTTC,CASSGLAWETQYF,TRBV6-1,-,TRBJ2-5,13
TGCGCCAGCAGCCAAATATTTTTGAGTTACGGGGACAGCCCCTACAATGAGCAGTTCTTC,CASSQIFLSYGDSPYNEQFF,TRBV4-1,TRBD1,TRBJ2-1,20
TGCAGCGTTCAATGGGACAGCTATGGCTACACCTTC,CSVQWDSYGYTF,TRBV29-1,TRBD1,TRBJ1-2,12
TGTGCCAGCAGCTTATCGCAGTATTCCGGGACAGGGGACTACGAGCAGTACTTC,CASSLSQYSGTGDYEQYF,TRBV5-4,TRBD1,TRBJ2-7,18
TGTGCCAGCAGCCCGACACAAGATACGCAGTATTTT,CASSPTQDTQYF,TRBV7-2,-,TRBJ2-3,12
TGCGCCAGCAGCGAAGGGGGATCTGGGGCCAACGTCCTGACTTTC,CASSEGGSGANVLTF,TRBV5-1,-,TRBJ2-6,15
TGTGCCTGGAGTGTATGGACACCAGTGAAAAACGGGGAGCTGTTTTTT,CAWSVWTPVKNGELFF,TRBV30,-,TRBJ2-2,16
TGTGCCACCAGCAGAGTGGACAGCCCCTACGAGCAGTACTTC,CATSRVDSPYEQYF,TRBV15,-,TRBJ2-7,14
TGTGCCAGCAGCTTAGGAGGGCAGACAGCTTTCTTT,CASSLGGQTAFF,TRBV11-2,-,TRBJ1-1,12
TGTGCCAGCAGCCCCGACCCAGGGTCCTACGAGCAGTACTTC,CASSPDPGSYEQYF,TRBV11-2,-,TRBJ2-7,14
TGTGCCACGGAAGGGGGGGTGGGGGAAAACACTGAAGCTTTCTTT,CATEGGVGENTEAFF,TRBV7-9,-,TRBJ1-1,15
TGTGCCAGCAGTTACGACAGGGTGAACACTGAAGCTTTCTTT,CASSYDRVNTEAFF,TRBV6-5,TRBD1,TRBJ1-1,14
TGCAGCGTTTCTGGGACTAGCGGGGACGGCACAGATACGCAGTATTTT,CSVSGTSGDGTDTQYF,TRBV29-1,TRBD2,TRBJ2-3,16
TGCGCCAGCAGGGTAGGGACAGGGACAACCCAGTACTTC,CASRVGTGTTQYF,TRBV5-1,TRBD1,TRBJ2-5,13
TGTGCCAGCAGGGTGGGACAGGGAAACACTGAAGCTTTCTTT,CASRVGQGNTEAFF,TRBV6-1,TRBD1,TRBJ1-1,14
TGTGCCAGTAGTTTTTCCGACAGGGGGCTTACCAAAAACATTCAGTACTTC,CASSFSDRGLTKNIQYF,TRBV19,TRBD1,TRBJ2-4,17
TGTGCTAGTGGTCAAGGGCGGGACAGGGGCGACCTTGAAGCTTTCTTT,CASGQGRDRGDLEAFF,TRBV12-5,TRBD1,TRBJ1-1,16
TGTGCCAGCTCACCACGGGACAGGCCCACAGATACGCAGTATTTT,CASSPRDRPTDTQYF,TRBV18,TRBD1,TRBJ2-3,15
TGTGCCAGCAGTGAAGCGTCCTACCAAGAGACCCAGTACTTC,CASSEASYQETQYF,TRBV2,-,TRBJ2-5,14
TGTGCCAGCAGCCCAGACAGGAGACTTAACTATGGCTACACCTTC,CASSPDRRLNYGYTF,TRBV7-2,-,TRBJ1-2,15